Below, 5 T cell receptor beta chains from the same sample are listed, as sequenced in a study of cytomegalovirus exposure and HLA in healthy donors. PCR primers comprised 60 Vbeta and 13 Jbeta primers. The table came from immunoSEQ multiplex PCR; TCRdb's copy has only in-frame clones and leaves some out. The table includes more than 85,000 clones, roughly 73% detected once. The sequenced material came from PBMCs. Receptors originate from a boy younger than 18 in good health and CMV-seronegative.

The V and J genes are TRBV5-4 and TRBJ1-1, with a tentative D call TRBD1 (5 bases). The CDR3 length is 14 residues. V was pared by 2 bases and J by 0 bases, with 8 bases between. CDR1 is SGHNT and CDR2 is YYREEE in the germline V gene (reference sequence). The CDR3 reads CASSFTGMNTEAFF. As DNA, the CDR3 is TGTGCCAGCAGCTTTACAGGCATGAACACTGAAGCTTTCTTT.

This chain joins TRBV5-3 and TRBJ2-3; the match to TRBD1 covers 9 bases. TRBV5-3 is given ORF status, its function remaining uncertain. The CDR3 sequence is 16 residues long. With 5 bases clipped from V and 2 bases from J, the junction kept 9 bases outside the gene matches. As DNA, the CDR3 is TGTGCCAGAAGGATAAGCGGACAGGGGCTCACAGATACGCAGTATTTT. Translated: CARRISGQGLTDTQYF.

DNA for the CDR3: TGCGCCAGCAGACAGAGCGGGACAGGGGGACCTAATGAAAAACTGTTTTTT. This translates into CASRQSGTGGPNEKLFF. This chain uses TRBV4-1 with TRBJ1-4; 11 nucleotides align to TRBD1. The CDR3 has 17 amino acids. V was clipped by 6 bases and J by 3 bases; unmatched bases: 9. CDR1 and CDR2 (germline): MGHRA, YSYEKL.

V is TRBV7-6 and J is TRBJ2-5, with 10 bases that match TRBD1. This CDR3 has 16 residues. Trimming took 4 bases from V and 1 from J; bases not matched to a gene: 6. The V gene's germline CDR1 is SGHVS and CDR2 FNYEAQ. As DNA, the CDR3 is TGTGCCAGCAGCTCCCCGGGACAGGGGTCCCAAGAGACCCAGTACTTC. Translation: CASSSPGQGSQETQYF.

As DNA, the CDR3 is TGTGCCAGCAGTGACTCGGGTGAGCGTGAAGCTTTCTTT. It is translated as CASSDSGEREAFF. The rearrangement joins TRBV6-4 to TRBJ1-1; no definite D call. The ends were cut back, 0 bases at V and 7 bases at J, with 9 bases in the middle. The CDR3 has 13 residues. CDR1 and CDR2 (germline): MRHNA, SNTAGT.